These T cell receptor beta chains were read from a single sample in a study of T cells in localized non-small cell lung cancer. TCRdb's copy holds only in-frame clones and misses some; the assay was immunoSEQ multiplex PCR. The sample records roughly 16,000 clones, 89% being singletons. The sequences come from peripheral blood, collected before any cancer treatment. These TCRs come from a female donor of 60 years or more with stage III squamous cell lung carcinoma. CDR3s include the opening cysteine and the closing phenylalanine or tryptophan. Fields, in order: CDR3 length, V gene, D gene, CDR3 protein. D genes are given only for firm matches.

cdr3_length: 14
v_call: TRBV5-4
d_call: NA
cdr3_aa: CASSLVQSGEELFF

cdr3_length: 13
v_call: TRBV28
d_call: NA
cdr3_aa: CASLRGRAETQYF

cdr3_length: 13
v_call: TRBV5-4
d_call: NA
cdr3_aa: CASSAKTAFVEYF

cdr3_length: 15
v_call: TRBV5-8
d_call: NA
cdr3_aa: CASSLRGQNTGELFF

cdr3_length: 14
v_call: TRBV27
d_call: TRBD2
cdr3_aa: CASRGTSGLNEQFF

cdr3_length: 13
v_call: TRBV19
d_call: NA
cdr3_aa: CASGTGRINEQFF

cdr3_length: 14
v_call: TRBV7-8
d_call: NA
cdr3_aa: CASSLTGYNSPLHF

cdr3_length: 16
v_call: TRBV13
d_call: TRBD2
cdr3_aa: CASSSFSGSSYNEQFF

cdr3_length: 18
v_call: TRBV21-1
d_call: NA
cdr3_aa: CASSGDRVGSVRSYEQYF

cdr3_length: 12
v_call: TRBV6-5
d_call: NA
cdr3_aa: CASRGTNYGYTF

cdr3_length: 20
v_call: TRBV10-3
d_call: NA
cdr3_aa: CAIKGGVREVPLSPQETQYF

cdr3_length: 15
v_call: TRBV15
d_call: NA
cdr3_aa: CATSRDSGRGTEAFF

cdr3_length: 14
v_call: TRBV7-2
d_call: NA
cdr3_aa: CASSLLQAPYTQYF

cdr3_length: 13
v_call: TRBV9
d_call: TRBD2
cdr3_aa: CASSAGTSGVQYF

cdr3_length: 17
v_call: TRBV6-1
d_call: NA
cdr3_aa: CASSEGVRHLLFYGYTF

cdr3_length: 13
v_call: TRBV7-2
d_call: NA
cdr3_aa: CASSFGVGYEQYF